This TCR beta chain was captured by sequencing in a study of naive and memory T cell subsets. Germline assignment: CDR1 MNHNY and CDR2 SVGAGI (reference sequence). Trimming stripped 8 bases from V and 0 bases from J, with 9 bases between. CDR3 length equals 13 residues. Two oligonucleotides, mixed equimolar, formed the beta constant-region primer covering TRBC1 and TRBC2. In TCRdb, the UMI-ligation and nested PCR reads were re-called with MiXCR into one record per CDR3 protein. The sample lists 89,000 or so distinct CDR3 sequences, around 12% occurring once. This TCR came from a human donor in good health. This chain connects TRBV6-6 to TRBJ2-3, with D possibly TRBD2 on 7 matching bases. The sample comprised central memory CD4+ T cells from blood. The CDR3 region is CASGGGSTDTQYF. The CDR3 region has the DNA TGTGCCAGCGGCGGGGGCAGCACAGATACGCAGTATTTT.